This entry lists 6 T cell receptor beta chains sequenced from one sample in a study of untreated major depressive disorder. Their recognized antigens are unknown. The protocol was immunoSEQ multiplex PCR, while the TCRdb copy is restricted to in-frame clones and leaves out a portion. The data hold under 15,000 clones, with 85% to 95% observed a single time. Points from the study as a whole: Compared with controls, depressed patients showed more TRBV05-01 (Vbeta 5.1) usage in CD4+ T cells.

The sequenced sample was CD4+ T cells from PBMCs. The receptors originated from a man aged 25 to 45 with major depressive disorder.

This rearrangement joins TRBV5-1 to TRBJ1-1, with 8 bases matching TRBD1. CDR3 length: 13 residues. Looked up from germline, CDR1 is SGHRS and CDR2 is YFSETQ. V gave up 9 bases and J gave up 5 bases; unmatched junction bases: 9. Here the CDR3 reads CATSTGVETEAFF. The CDR3 DNA reads as TGCGCCACCTCGACAGGGGTTGAAACTGAAGCTTTCTTT.

The chain recombines TRBV5-6 with TRBJ1-2, with 12 bases lining up with TRBD1. V shed 4 bases and J 3 bases; nucleotides not matched to a gene: 10. This CDR3 is built from 17 residues. Germline loops: CDR1 SGHDT, CDR2 YYEEEE. The CDR3 reads CASSITGTGGAYYGYTF. The CDR3 DNA follows: TGTGCCAGCAGCATTACCGGGACAGGGGGCGCGTACTATGGCTACACCTTC.

The J gene is TRBJ2-1, the V gene TRBV15, with D hard to call. Germline CDR1 is LNHNV and CDR2 is YYDKDF (reference sequence). Trimming removed 3 bases from V and 3 bases from J, with 3 bases in between. The CDR3 is 12 residues long. CDR3 nucleotides: TGTGCCACCAGCAGGGGCTACAATGAGCAGTTCTTC. Its translation: CATSRGYNEQFF.

V and J are TRBV2 and TRBJ1-5; D not resolved. The V end lost 4 bases, the J end lost 5 bases, and 15 bases lay between the germline ends. The CDR3 runs 15 residues. Per the germline V gene, CDR1 is SNHLY and CDR2 is FYNNEI. The CDR3 DNA is TGTGCCAGCAGTGTAACCGCCGGAGACTATCAGCCCCAGCATTTT. Translated, it gives CASSVTAGDYQPQHF.

The chain carries TRBV5-4 and TRBJ2-2; TRBD1 might be the D (5 bases). The germline gives CDR1 SGHNT, CDR2 YYREEE (reference sequence). V was pared by 4 bases and J by 3 bases, with 13 bases between. CDR3 length equals 15 residues. The CDR3 DNA sequence: TGTGCCAGCAGCCCGGACACTACGGACACCGGGGAGCTGTTTTTT. It encodes CASSPDTTDTGELFF.

This rearrangement joins TRBV7-6 to TRBJ2-2; 8 nucleotides match TRBD2. Trimming removed 5 bases from V and 4 bases from J; junction bases left unmatched: 6. CDR3 length: 15 residues. Germline V gene data show CDR1 as SGHVS and CDR2 as FNYEAQ. In nucleotides, the CDR3 is TGTGCCAGCAGCCTCGGCGGGGGGACCACCGGGGAGCTGTTTTTT. Translated, it gives CASSLGGGTTGELFF.